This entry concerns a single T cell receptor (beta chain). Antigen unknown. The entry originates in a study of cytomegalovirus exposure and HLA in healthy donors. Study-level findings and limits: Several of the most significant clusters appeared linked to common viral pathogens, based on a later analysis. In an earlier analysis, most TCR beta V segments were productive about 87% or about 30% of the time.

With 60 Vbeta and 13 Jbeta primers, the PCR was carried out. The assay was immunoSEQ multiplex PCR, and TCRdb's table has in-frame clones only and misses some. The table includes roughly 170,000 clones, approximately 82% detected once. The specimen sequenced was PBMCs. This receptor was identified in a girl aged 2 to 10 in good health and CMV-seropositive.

The CDR3 loop is CASSLEWLREQYF. For the CDR3, the DNA is TGCGCCAGCAGCTTAGAGTGGCTCAGGGAGCAGTACTTC. The rearrangement links TRBV5-1 to TRBJ2-7; D uncertain. Trimming pared 2 bases from V and 7 bases from J, leaving 13 bases between. Germline assignment: CDR1 SGHRS and CDR2 YFSETQ. This CDR3 is 13 amino acids long.